This T cell receptor beta chain was sequenced during a study of blood T cell repertoires in COVID-19. The CDR3 has 15 amino acids. V shed 2 bases, J shed 3 bases, and the junction held 6 bases outside the gene matches. Germline-derived CDR1 and CDR2 are SGHNT and YYREEE (reference sequence). Profiled with immunoSEQ multiplex PCR; TCRdb holds only in-frame clones, not every one. The sample lists around 250,000 clones; around 82% were seen once. The chain recombines TRBV5-4 with TRBJ2-3; 7 bases match TRBD2. The sample comprised peripheral blood. The TCR was taken from a man in his forties with active or convalescent COVID-19. In DNA form, the CDR3 reads TGTGCCAGCAGCTTACGACGGGAGGTGACAGATACGCAGTATTTT. Its translation is CASSLRREVTDTQYF.